These T cell receptor beta chains were read from a single sample in a study of OX40 agonist ivuxolimab in advanced cancers. Sequencing used immunoSEQ multiplex PCR; TCRdb keeps in-frame clones, though not all of them. The table has roughly 40,000 clones, around 84% seen once. The material sequenced was CD4+ or CD8+ T cells sorted from blood, taken in a trial of the OX40 agonist ivuxolimab. The receptor set was obtained from an adult with an advanced solid tumor such as melanoma, head and neck, liver or kidney cancer. Each CDR3 is given with its conserved first and last residue. The D gene is left open where the match is weak. The listing skips clone size in some rows; elsewhere it reads once, few, many or a size class.

V gene	clone size	D gene	J gene	CDR3 protein	CDR3 DNA
TRBV6-6	once	NA	TRBJ1-1	CASSPGWASPEAFF	TGTGCCAGCAGTCCCGGTTGGGCATCGCCTGAAGCTTTCTTT
TRBV27	few	NA	TRBJ2-6	CASSLGGANVLTF	TGTGCCAGCAGTTTAGGTGGGGCCAACGTCCTGACTTTC
TRBV7-6	NA	TRBD1	TRBJ1-4	CASSLGGTGEGKLFF	TGTGCCAGCAGCTTAGGTGGGACAGGGGAAGGAAAACTGTTTTTT
TRBV4-3	NA	NA	TRBJ1-1	CASSQGQGMNTEAFF	TGCGCCAGCAGCCAAGGTCAGGGCATGAACACTGAAGCTTTCTTT
TRBV27	NA	NA	TRBJ2-6	CASSRSSGANVLTF	TGTGCCAGCAGCCGGAGCTCTGGGGCCAACGTCCTGACTTTC
TRBV11-1	NA	NA	TRBJ1-6	CASSLTGSSPLHF	TGTGCCAGCAGCTTGACAGGATCTTCACCCCTCCACTTT
TRBV6-1	NA	NA	TRBJ1-5	CASWTVYQPQHF	TGTGCCAGCTGGACAGTTTATCAGCCCCAGCATTTT
TRBV6-6	NA	NA	TRBJ2-3	CASSYLYRDADTQYF	TGTGCCAGCAGTTACCTTTACAGGGATGCAGATACGCAGTATTTT
TRBV25-1	NA	NA	TRBJ2-3	CASSFGEDTQYF	TGTGCCAGCAGTTTTGGGGAAGATACGCAGTATTTT
TRBV29-1	NA	NA	TRBJ2-7	CSVGASYEQYF	TGCAGCGTTGGGGCCTCCTACGAGCAGTACTTC
TRBV7-6	NA	NA	TRBJ2-1	CASSLLTTGNEQFF	TGTGCCAGCAGCTTATTAACTACTGGCAATGAGCAGTTCTTC
TRBV11-2	once	NA	TRBJ1-2	CASSLSEGGYTF	TGTGCCAGCAGCTTATCGGAGGGAGGCTACACCTTC
TRBV29-1	NA	NA	TRBJ1-1	CSVLGTLTNTEAFF	TGCAGCGTTCTTGGGACATTGACGAACACTGAAGCTTTCTTT
TRBV19	NA	NA	TRBJ2-1	CASSKDSYSSYNEQFF	TGTGCCAGTAGTAAAGACTCTTACAGCTCCTACAATGAGCAGTTCTTC
TRBV28	NA	NA	TRBJ1-3	CASSLLPPGKQNTIYF	TGTGCCAGCAGTTTACTTCCTCCGGGAAAACAAAACACCATATATTTT
TRBV7-3	NA	TRBD2	TRBJ2-3	CASSPLAGVTDTQYF	TGTGCCAGCAGCCCATTAGCGGGGGTCACAGATACGCAGTATTTT
TRBV19	NA	TRBD2	TRBJ2-2	CASTGGPGLAGRTTGELFF	TGTGCCAGTACCGGGGGCCCGGGACTAGCGGGGAGAACCACCGGGGAGCTGTTTTTT